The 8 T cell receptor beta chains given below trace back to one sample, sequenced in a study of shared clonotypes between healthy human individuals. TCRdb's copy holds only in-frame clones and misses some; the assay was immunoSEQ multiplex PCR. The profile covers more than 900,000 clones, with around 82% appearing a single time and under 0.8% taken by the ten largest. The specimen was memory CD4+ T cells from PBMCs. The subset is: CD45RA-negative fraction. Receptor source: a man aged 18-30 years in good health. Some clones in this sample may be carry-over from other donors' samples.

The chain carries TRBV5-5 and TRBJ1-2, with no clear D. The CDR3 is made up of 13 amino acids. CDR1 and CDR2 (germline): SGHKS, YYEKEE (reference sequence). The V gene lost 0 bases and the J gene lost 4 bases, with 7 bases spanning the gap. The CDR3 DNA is TGTGCCAGCAGCTTGGGGGAGGCCTATGGCTACACCTTC. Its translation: CASSLGEAYGYTF.

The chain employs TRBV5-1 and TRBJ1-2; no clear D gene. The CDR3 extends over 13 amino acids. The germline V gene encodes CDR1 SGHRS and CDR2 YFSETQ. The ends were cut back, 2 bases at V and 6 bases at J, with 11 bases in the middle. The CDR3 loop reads CASSFESGNGYTF. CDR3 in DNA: TGCGCCAGCAGCTTTGAGAGTGGGAATGGCTACACCTTC.

CDR3: CASSLGGTGRFYGYTF. The CDR3 coding sequence is TGTGCCAGCAGTTTAGGCGGGACAGGGCGATTCTATGGCTACACCTTC. The chain joins TRBV28 to TRBJ1-2; 9 nucleotides align to TRBD1. In germline, CDR1 is MDHEN, CDR2 SYDVKM. Trimming at V came to 2 bases and at J to 4 bases, leaving 8 bases not matched to a gene. CDR3 length: 16 amino acids.

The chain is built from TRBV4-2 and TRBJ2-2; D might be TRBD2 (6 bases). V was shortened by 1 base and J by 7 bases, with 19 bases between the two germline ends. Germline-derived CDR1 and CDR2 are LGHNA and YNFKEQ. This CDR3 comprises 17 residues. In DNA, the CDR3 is TGTGCCAGCAGCCAAGGGGGAAGCGGAGGGGCTCGCGGGGAGCTGTTTTTT. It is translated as CASSQGGSGGARGELFF.

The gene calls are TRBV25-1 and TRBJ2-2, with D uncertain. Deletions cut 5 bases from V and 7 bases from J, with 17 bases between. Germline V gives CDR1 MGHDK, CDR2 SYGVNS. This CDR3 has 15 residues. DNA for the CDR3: TGTGCCAGCAGTCCCCGGGTGGATTTTAGCGGGGAGCTGTTTTTT. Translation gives CASSPRVDFSGELFF. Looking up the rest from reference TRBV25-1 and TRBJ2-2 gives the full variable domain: EADIYQTPRYLVIGTGKKITLECSQTMGHDKMYWYQQDPGMELHLIHYSYGVNSTEKGDLSSESTVSRIRTEHFPLTLESARPSHTSQYLCASSPRVDFSGELFFGEGSRLTVL.

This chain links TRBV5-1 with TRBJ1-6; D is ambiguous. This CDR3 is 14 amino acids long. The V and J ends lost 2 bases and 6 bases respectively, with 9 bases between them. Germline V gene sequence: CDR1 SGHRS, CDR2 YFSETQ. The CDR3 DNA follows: TGCGCCAGCAGCTTAGGACTGCTTAATTCACCCCTCCACTTT. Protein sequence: CASSLGLLNSPLHF. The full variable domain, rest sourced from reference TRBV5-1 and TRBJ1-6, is KAGVTQTPRYLIKTRGQQVTLSCSPISGHRSVSWYQQTPGQGLQFLFEYFSETQRNKGNFPGRFSGRQFSNSRSEMNVSTLELGDSALYLCASSLGLLNSPLHFGNGTRLTVT.

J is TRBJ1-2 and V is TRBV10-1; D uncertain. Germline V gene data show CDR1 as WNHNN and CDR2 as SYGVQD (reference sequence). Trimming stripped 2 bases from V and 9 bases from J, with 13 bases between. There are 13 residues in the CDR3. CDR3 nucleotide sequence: TGCGCCAGCAGTGAGAATTTTCGGGGTAGCTACACCTTC. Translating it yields CASSENFRGSYTF.

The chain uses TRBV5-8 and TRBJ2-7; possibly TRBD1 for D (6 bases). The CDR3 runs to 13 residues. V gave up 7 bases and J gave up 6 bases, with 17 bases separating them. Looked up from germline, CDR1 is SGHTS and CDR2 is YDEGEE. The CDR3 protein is CASRRGIRGEQYF. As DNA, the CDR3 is TGTGCCAGCCGTAGGGGGATTAGGGGCGAGCAGTACTTC.